These 9 T cell receptor beta chains were all obtained from the same sample, sequenced in a study of T cell repertoires in cytomegalovirus infection. Their antigen targets remain unknown. One entry per CDR3 protein, called by TCRdb with MiXCR from the reads. The data hold around 430,000 distinct CDR3 sequences, with 42% observed a single time. Specimen: cultured PBMCs, collected from culture after CMV antigen stimulation. The receptors shown here come from a human donor in good health (CMV status not recorded). Some clones in this sample may be carry-over from other donors' samples.

This clonotype has only one observation. V and J are TRBV5-1 and TRBJ1-6; TRBD1 matches at 7 bases. Trimming cost V 6 bases and J 7 bases; bases outside gene matches: 7. The CDR3 length is 14 residues. Per the germline V gene, CDR1 is SGHRS and CDR2 is YFSETQ. For the CDR3, the DNA is TGCGCCAGCACCCCGGACAGGACGAATTCACCCCTCCACTTT. As protein: CASTPDRTNSPLHF.

This clonotype came up many times. The V gene is TRBV7-2, the J gene TRBJ2-3; 8 bases map to TRBD2. Germline CDR1 is SGHTA and CDR2 is FQGNSA. V lost 3 bases to trimming and J lost 1 base; unmatched junction nucleotides: 3. The CDR3 covers 15 residues. The CDR3 nucleotides read TGTGCCAGCAGCTTTGTCGGGAGGGGCACAGATACGCAGTATTTT. Amino acid sequence: CASSFVGRGTDTQYF.

In this sample, this clonotype turned up a few times. CDR3 in DNA: TGTGCCATTGCTAGCGGAGATTACAATGAGCAGTTCTTC. This translates into CAIASGDYNEQFF. The chain employs TRBV10-3 and TRBJ2-1; the match to TRBD2 covers 7 bases. The V and J ends lost 9 bases and 4 bases, in that order; junction bases with no gene match: 6. CDR3 size: 13 residues. Germline loops: CDR1 ENHRY, CDR2 SYGVKD.

This chain joins TRBV29-1 and TRBJ2-5; TRBD1 aligns across 12 bases. This CDR3 is built from 14 residues. CDR1 SQVTM and CDR2 ANQGSEA come from the germline V gene. J was trimmed by 5 bases and V by 7 bases; bases with no gene match: 8. The CDR3 sequence: CSAGTGGIAETQYF. The CDR3 region has the DNA TGCAGCGCCGGGACAGGGGGCATAGCGGAGACCCAGTACTTC.

This chain uses TRBV7-8 with TRBJ1-1; TRBD1 might be the D (6 bases). This CDR3 is built from 16 residues. The V gene lost 3 bases and the J gene lost 4 bases, with 18 bases spanning the gap. In germline, CDR1 is SGHVS, CDR2 FQNEAQ. CDR3 region: CASSLLAGAGATEAFF. The CDR3 DNA reads TGTGCCAGCAGCTTGCTGGCCGGGGCGGGGGCCACTGAAGCTTTCTTT.

This clonotype was counted a few times. The chain recombines TRBV7-8 with TRBJ2-7, with D unresolved. The CDR3 has 11 amino acids. Per germline, CDR1 SGHVS and CDR2 FQNEAQ. With 5 bases removed from V and 5 bases from J, the gap between germline ends came to 7 bases. For the CDR3, the DNA is TGTGCCAGCAGCACCCAGAACGAGCAGTACTTC. Its translation: CASSTQNEQYF.

This clonotype was seen once. The V gene is TRBV6-4, the J gene TRBJ2-3, with 8 bases aligning to TRBD1. The CDR3 is 13 residues long. The V segment lost 6 bases and the J segment 9 bases; nucleotides outside the gene matches: 8. Germline V gene data show CDR1 as MRHNA and CDR2 as SNTAGT. CDR3: CASSAGQGDTQYF. The CDR3 DNA follows: TGTGCCAGCAGCGCCGGACAGGGTGACACGCAGTATTTT.

The CDR3 DNA follows: TGTGCCAGCAGGGGACTAGCGGGGCATAATGAGCAGTTCTTC. As protein: CASRGLAGHNEQFF. The chain joins TRBV12-3 or TRBV12-4 to TRBJ2-1, with 13 bases lining up with TRBD2. V gave up 6 bases and J gave up 7 bases; unmatched junction bases: 3. CDR3 length: 14 residues.

This clonotype has only a few counts. The rearrangement joins TRBV5-4 to TRBJ2-3; 7 bases agree with TRBD2. There are 16 residues in the CDR3. With V trimmed by 1 base and J by 1 base, 6 bases remained unmatched. The germline V gene has CDR1 SGHNT and CDR2 YYREEE (reference sequence). As DNA, the CDR3 is TGTGCCAGCAGCTTGATTCGCCTAGCGGGCACAGATACGCAGTATTTT. Translated: CASSLIRLAGTDTQYF.